The entry below describes one T cell receptor beta chain. Profiling relied on immunoSEQ multiplex PCR, and the TCRdb table lists in-frame clones only, not all of them. The sample yields over 90,000 clones, approximately 88% seen once. The data are from a study of T cell responses to AZD1222 COVID-19 vaccine. This CDR3 region has 15 residues. Germline V gene sequence: CDR1 SGHRS, CDR2 YFSETQ. V was clipped by 2 bases and J by 1 base; unmatched bases: 2. The chain couples TRBV5-1 to TRBJ2-1; TRBD2 agrees at 8 bases. The sequence came from an adult who received the AZD1222 COVID-19 vaccine. The sample consisted of peripheral blood, taken 28 days after the second AZD1222 dose. The CDR3 loop reads CASSLPSGSYNEQFF. As DNA, the CDR3 is TGCGCCAGCAGCTTACCTAGCGGGTCCTACAATGAGCAGTTCTTC.